A selection of T cell receptor beta chains follows, all from one sample in a study of T cells in Graves' hyperthyroidism and ophthalmopathy. Via MiXCR, TCRdb re-called the multiplex PCR reads, giving one row per CDR3 protein. The repertoire holds about 400,000 distinct CDR3 sequences, with about 16% as singletons. Input material: blood. These receptors all come from a woman in her 30s with Graves' hyperthyroidism. Both conserved end residues are part of each CDR3. A D gene is named only where the DNA matches it firmly. The size entry is marked missing in some rows and otherwise reads once, few, many or a size class.

size: NA; V: TRBV24-1; J: TRBJ2-1; D: NA; CDR3: CATSSINSYNEQFF; DNA: TGTGCCACCAGTTCTATTAACTCCTACAATGAGCAGTTCTTC
size: few; V: TRBV29-1; J: TRBJ2-2; D: TRBD1; CDR3: CSVEAGVQGFSGELFF; DNA: TGCAGCGTTGAAGCTGGTGTACAGGGGTTCTCCGGGGAGCTGTTTTTT
size: few; V: TRBV3-1; J: TRBJ2-2; D: NA; CDR3: CASSQIVSGRTANTGELFF; DNA: TGTGCCAGCAGCCAGATTGTAAGCGGGCGGACAGCTAACACCGGGGAGCTGTTTTTT
size: many; V: TRBV28; J: TRBJ2-1; D: NA; CDR3: CASSFQGAEQFF; DNA: TGTGCCAGCAGTTTTCAGGGCGCCGAGCAGTTCTTC
size: NA; V: TRBV29-1; J: TRBJ2-7; D: NA; CDR3: CSVDRLGGYEQYF; DNA: TGCAGCGTTGATAGGTTAGGAGGCTACGAGCAGTACTTC
size: few; V: TRBV20-1; J: TRBJ2-7; D: NA; CDR3: CSATGSRYEQYF; DNA: TGCAGTGCTACCGGGTCCCGCTACGAGCAGTACTTC
size: few; V: TRBV27; J: TRBJ1-1; D: NA; CDR3: CASSFFVGDPEAFF; DNA: TGTGCCAGCAGTTTTTTTGTCGGGGACCCTGAAGCTTTCTTT
size: NA; V: TRBV20-1; J: TRBJ2-1; D: NA; CDR3: CSASSFDRFNILNEQFF; DNA: TGCAGTGCTAGTTCCTTCGACAGGTTTAATATTTTGAATGAGCAGTTCTTC
size: many; V: TRBV3-1; J: TRBJ2-1; D: NA; CDR3: CASSQDGDGSYNEQFF; DNA: TGTGCCAGCAGCCAAGATGGGGACGGATCCTACAATGAGCAGTTCTTC
size: many; V: TRBV28; J: TRBJ2-5; D: NA; CDR3: CASSPPAYPRTFQYF; DNA: TGTGCCAGCAGTCCCCCTGCATATCCCCGGACTTTCCAGTACTTC
size: many; V: TRBV7-2; J: TRBJ2-7; D: NA; CDR3: CASSNREFLHYEQYF; DNA: TGTGCCAGCAGCAACAGGGAATTCTTACACTACGAGCAGTACTTC
size: NA; V: TRBV5-4; J: TRBJ1-2; D: TRBD1; CDR3: CASSSGQPYGYTF; DNA: TGTGCCAGCAGCTCGGGACAGCCTTATGGCTACACCTTC
size: many; V: TRBV28; J: TRBJ1-2; D: NA; CDR3: CASSSSDGGFYGYTF; DNA: TGTGCCAGCAGTTCATCGGACGGTGGGTTCTATGGCTACACCTTC
size: few; V: TRBV3-1; J: TRBJ2-1; D: NA; CDR3: CASSQGRSAGLNNEQFF; DNA: TGTGCCAGCAGCCAAGGTCGCTCGGCGGGACTTAATAATGAGCAGTTCTTC
size: few; V: TRBV3-1; J: TRBJ2-4; D: TRBD1; CDR3: CASSQVSGGAAKNIQYF; DNA: TGTGCCAGCAGCCAAGTATCAGGGGGCGCGGCCAAAAACATTCAGTACTTC
size: few; V: TRBV7-2; J: TRBJ2-1; D: NA; CDR3: CASSLKGGQFF; DNA: TGTGCCAGCAGCTTAAAAGGGGGGCAGTTCTTC
size: many; V: TRBV20-1; J: TRBJ2-3; D: TRBD1; CDR3: CSADDRGVTDTQYF; DNA: TGCAGTGCTGATGACAGGGGGGTCACAGATACGCAGTATTTT
size: NA; V: TRBV19; J: TRBJ2-4; D: NA; CDR3: CASSPSRGGLAKNIQYF; DNA: TGTGCCAGTAGTCCATCCAGGGGGGGTCTGGCCAAAAACATTCAGTACTTC
size: few; V: TRBV9; J: TRBJ2-1; D: NA; CDR3: CASSARAGALNEQFF; DNA: TGTGCCAGCAGCGCGCGGGCAGGGGCCCTCAATGAGCAGTTCTTC
size: few; V: TRBV7-6; J: TRBJ2-1; D: TRBD2; CDR3: CASSLSSGSPSSYNEQFF; DNA: TGTGCCAGCAGCTTATCTAGCGGGAGCCCCTCCTCCTACAATGAGCAGTTCTTC
size: many; V: TRBV3-1; J: TRBJ2-1; D: NA; CDR3: CASSQRGNYNEQFF; DNA: TGTGCCAGCAGCCAACGCGGGAACTACAATGAGCAGTTCTTC
size: few; V: TRBV14; J: TRBJ2-7; D: TRBD1; CDR3: CASSATGGTPQQYF; DNA: TGTGCCAGCAGCGCGACAGGGGGGACCCCCCAGCAGTACTTC
size: many; V: TRBV25-1; J: TRBJ2-7; D: NA; CDR3: CASSDFPGSYEQYF; DNA: TGTGCCAGCAGTGATTTTCCAGGGTCCTACGAGCAGTACTTC
size: many; V: TRBV5-1; J: TRBJ1-1; D: NA; CDR3: CASSPALNTEAFF; DNA: TGTGCCAGCAGCCCAGCCTTGAACACTGAAGCTTTCTTT
size: NA; V: TRBV4-1; J: TRBJ2-1; D: NA; CDR3: CASSQPVTGDYEQFF; DNA: TGCGCCAGCAGCCAACCGGTAACAGGGGACTATGAGCAGTTCTTC
size: many; V: TRBV6-5; J: TRBJ1-1; D: TRBD1; CDR3: CASSYRTGGTEAFF; DNA: TGTGCCAGCAGTTACAGGACAGGGGGCACTGAAGCTTTCTTT
size: many; V: TRBV5-1; J: TRBJ2-7; D: TRBD1; CDR3: CASSLMGGQGLEQYF; DNA: TGCGCCAGCAGCTTGATGGGGGGACAGGGGCTCGAGCAGTACTTC
size: many; V: TRBV18; J: TRBJ2-5; D: NA; CDR3: CASSLSGTKETQYF; DNA: TGTGCCAGCTCACTGTCCGGGACAAAAGAGACCCAGTACTTC
size: few; V: TRBV6-2/TRBV6-3; J: TRBJ2-7; D: TRBD1; CDR3: CASSITGGTYEQYF; DNA: TGTGCCAGCAGTATAACAGGGGGTACCTACGAGCAGTACTTC
size: NA; V: TRBV2; J: TRBJ2-1; D: TRBD2; CDR3: CASRALAGDEQFF; DNA: TGTGCCAGCAGAGCACTAGCGGGAGATGAGCAGTTCTTC
size: few; V: TRBV20-1; J: TRBJ1-2; D: TRBD1; CDR3: CSAGQDGDGYTF; DNA: TGCAGTGCCGGACAGGACGGAGATGGCTACACCTTC
size: NA; V: TRBV19; J: TRBJ2-2; D: TRBD2; CDR3: CASISGKTNTGELFF; DNA: TGTGCCAGCATTAGCGGGAAGACGAACACCGGGGAGCTGTTTTTT
size: NA; V: TRBV7-2; J: TRBJ2-1; D: NA; CDR3: CASSLTAYGPSSYNEQFF; DNA: TGTGCCAGCAGCTTAACGGCGTACGGCCCCAGCTCCTACAATGAGCAGTTCTTC
size: few; V: TRBV20-1; J: TRBJ1-1; D: NA; CDR3: CSALRGGSGFVPSEAFF; DNA: TGCAGTGCCCTGAGGGGGGGCTCTGGGTTTGTTCCTTCTGAAGCTTTCTTT
size: many; V: TRBV28; J: TRBJ2-3; D: NA; CDR3: CASRRQAVIRTDTQYF; DNA: TGTGCCAGCAGAAGACAGGCGGTTATCCGCACAGATACGCAGTATTTT
size: NA; V: TRBV20-1; J: TRBJ1-2; D: NA; CDR3: CSATEGVRGYTF; DNA: TGCAGTGCCACCGAAGGGGTTAGGGGCTACACCTTC
size: many; V: TRBV27; J: TRBJ2-5; D: TRBD1; CDR3: CASSFGQGETQYF; DNA: TGTGCCAGCAGTTTCGGACAGGGGGAGACCCAGTACTTC
size: many; V: TRBV7-3; J: TRBJ2-5; D: NA; CDR3: CASSRRDTETQYF; DNA: TGTGCCAGCAGCCGAAGGGACACGGAGACCCAGTACTTC
size: few; V: TRBV5-8; J: TRBJ1-4; D: TRBD1; CDR3: CASSWNRGSTNEELFF; DNA: TGTGCCAGCAGCTGGAACAGGGGATCAACTAATGAAGAACTGTTTTTT
size: few; V: TRBV10-1; J: TRBJ2-7; D: NA; CDR3: CASSPGPQYEQYF; DNA: TGCGCCAGCAGTCCCGGGCCCCAATACGAGCAGTACTTC
size: many; V: TRBV28; J: TRBJ2-3; D: NA; CDR3: CASSSASSTDTQYF; DNA: TGTGCCAGCAGTTCAGCTTCTAGCACAGATACGCAGTATTTT
size: few; V: TRBV19; J: TRBJ2-1; D: TRBD2; CDR3: CASSPRDYHNEQFF; DNA: TGTGCCAGTAGTCCGCGGGACTACCACAATGAGCAGTTCTTC
size: NA; V: TRBV3-1; J: TRBJ2-1; D: NA; CDR3: CASSPQGPEQFF; DNA: TGTGCCAGCAGCCCACAGGGTCCCGAGCAGTTCTTC
size: NA; V: TRBV20-1; J: TRBJ1-2; D: NA; CDR3: CSATPGVAQGYTF; DNA: TGCAGTGCGACTCCAGGGGTGGCGCAGGGCTACACCTTC
size: many; V: TRBV30; J: TRBJ1-6; D: NA; CDR3: CAWSAGQTYNSPLHF; DNA: TGTGCCTGGAGTGCCGGACAGACCTATAATTCACCCCTCCACTTT
size: few; V: TRBV20-1; J: TRBJ1-2; D: NA; CDR3: CSASRQGSYYGYTF; DNA: TGCAGTGCTAGTAGGCAGGGGTCTTACTATGGCTACACCTTC
size: NA; V: TRBV11-3; J: TRBJ2-2; D: NA; CDR3: CASSPGLRIGELFF; DNA: TGTGCCAGCAGCCCAGGGCTACGTATCGGGGAGCTGTTTTTT
size: many; V: TRBV7-9; J: TRBJ2-7; D: TRBD2; CDR3: CASSRGVAGDEQYF; DNA: TGTGCCAGCAGCCGCGGAGTGGCGGGAGACGAGCAGTACTTC
size: NA; V: TRBV5-6; J: TRBJ2-5; D: NA; CDR3: CASSLQGGKQETQYF; DNA: TGTGCCAGCAGCTTGCAGGGCGGGAAGCAAGAGACCCAGTACTTC